A single sample gave rise to the 8 T cell receptor beta chains below, sequenced in a study of blood T cells in healthy people across ages. Using a J-beta primer mix together with a sample-barcoded 5' primer, a second PCR was run for 7 to 11 cycles. MiXCR was run by TCRdb on the 5' RACE reads, yielding one entry per CDR3 protein. The repertoire holds some 800,000 distinct CDR3 sequences, with around 25% as singletons. The same sample was also studied in work on T cells of mothers and their children.

Sequenced: blood. These TCRs come from a boy aged 5-17 years in good health.

This chain connects TRBV7-2 to TRBJ2-7; D remains ambiguous. The J call may be incorrect, as the DNA end agrees better with TRBJ2-1. The germline V gene encodes CDR1 SGHTA and CDR2 FQGNSA. There are 15 residues in the CDR3. CDR3 sequence: CASSGSWGNYNEQFF. CDR3 DNA sequence: TGTGCCAGCAGCGGGTCCTGGGGAAACTACAATGAGCAGTTCTTC.

This clonotype was recorded once. This chain uses TRBV5-1 with TRBJ2-1; 11 bases agree with TRBD1. Trimming at V came to 4 bases and at J to 8 bases, leaving 8 bases not matched to a gene. The CDR3 is 15 amino acids. Germline V gene lookup returns CDR1 SGHRS and CDR2 YFSETQ. This CDR3 is CASSPDRGPPDEQFF. CDR3 DNA sequence: TGCGCCAGCAGCCCGGACAGGGGGCCGCCGGATGAGCAGTTCTTC.

This clonotype was detected a few times. The chain has TRBV10-3 and TRBJ2-5; 12 bases fit TRBD2. The better agreement between TRBJ2-7 and the DNA end casts doubt on the J call. There are 13 residues in the CDR3. The V gene's germline CDR1 is ENHRY and CDR2 SYGVKD. CDR3 bases: TGTGCCACAGGACTAGCGGGAACCTACGAGCAGTACTTC. This gives the protein CATGLAGTYEQYF.

The table lists this clonotype with a few counts. This chain joins TRBV10-3 and TRBJ1-5; D uncertain. Germline V gives CDR1 ENHRY, CDR2 SYGVKD. V shed 6 bases and J shed 4 bases, with 16 bases lying between them. The CDR3 is 15 amino acids. The CDR3 loop is CAISASSDLNQPQHF. CDR3 bases: TGTGCCATCAGCGCTTCAAGTGACTTAAATCAGCCCCAGCATTTT.

Only a few counts were recorded for this clonotype. The genes are TRBV6-2 or TRBV6-3 and TRBJ1-4, with D tentatively TRBD1 (5 bases). The length of the CDR3 is 17 residues. V was clipped by 8 bases and J by 8 bases, with 27 bases between them. In germline, CDR1 is MNHEY, CDR2 SVGEGT. DNA of the CDR3: TGTGCCAGCTCCAGAACAGGATACCCAACTACGCGCGAAAAACTGTTTTTT. Protein: CASSRTGYPTTREKLFF.

This clonotype has more than one count but fewer than ten. V and J are TRBV6-5 and TRBJ1-3, with D possibly TRBD1 on 6 matching bases. Trimming left V 0 bases short and J 0 bases short, with 12 bases between. Germline lookup yields CDR1 MNHEY and CDR2 SVGAGI. CDR3 length: 17 residues. The CDR3 spells CASSYSPDSFSGNTIYF. The CDR3 region has the DNA TGTGCCAGCAGTTACTCCCCGGACAGCTTCTCTGGAAACACCATATATTTT.

This clonotype has more than one count but fewer than ten. This chain joins TRBV7-2 and TRBJ2-3; a possible D gene is TRBD2 (5 bases). CDR1 is SGHTA and CDR2 is FQGNSA in the germline V gene. This CDR3 contains 14 residues. Trimming cost V 1 base and J 6 bases, with 11 bases left between them. For the CDR3, the DNA is TGTGCCAGCAGCTTAGGACTACCTCCGGATACGCAGTATTTT. Translating it yields CASSLGLPPDTQYF.

The chain links TRBV6-2 or TRBV6-3 to TRBJ1-6; 12 nucleotides match TRBD1. V lost 7 bases, J lost 6 bases, and 4 bases stayed unmatched. Germline CDR1 reads MNHEY; CDR2 reads SVGEGT. This CDR3 is 15 amino acids long. CDR3 loop: CASTPGQGANSPLHF. As DNA, the CDR3 is TGTGCCAGCACCCCGGGACAGGGGGCTAATTCACCCCTCCACTTT.